This T cell receptor beta chain comes out of a study of blood T cell repertoires in COVID-19. At the level of the study: Spain, Italy and the United States supplied samples that represented acute and convalescent COVID-19. PBMCs, B-cell-depleted T cells, or T cells provided the cDNA or gDNA that made up the material.

How the authors handled the data: For nucleated cells, counts were estimated from reference gene primer amplification. Using immunoSEQ multiplex PCR, the repertoire was profiled, and TCRdb retains in-frame clones only, with some absent. Clone size and the V and J calls come from that table; the DNA yielded D and trimming. The table lists 60,000 to 75,000 clones, approximately 79% of them singletons. This clone came up once. The CDR3 is 13 amino acids. CDR1 is SGHDT and CDR2 is YYEEEE in the germline V gene. V trimming: 7 bases; J trimming: 4 bases; junction bases outside the gene matches: 7. The chain recombines TRBV5-6 with TRBJ1-2; the match to TRBD1 covers 7 bases. This receptor was obtained from a woman aged 70 to 79 with acute or convalescent COVID-19. The sample was peripheral blood. The CDR3 spells CASFADRIYGYTF. The CDR3 DNA follows: TGTGCCAGCTTCGCGGACAGGATCTATGGCTACACCTTC.